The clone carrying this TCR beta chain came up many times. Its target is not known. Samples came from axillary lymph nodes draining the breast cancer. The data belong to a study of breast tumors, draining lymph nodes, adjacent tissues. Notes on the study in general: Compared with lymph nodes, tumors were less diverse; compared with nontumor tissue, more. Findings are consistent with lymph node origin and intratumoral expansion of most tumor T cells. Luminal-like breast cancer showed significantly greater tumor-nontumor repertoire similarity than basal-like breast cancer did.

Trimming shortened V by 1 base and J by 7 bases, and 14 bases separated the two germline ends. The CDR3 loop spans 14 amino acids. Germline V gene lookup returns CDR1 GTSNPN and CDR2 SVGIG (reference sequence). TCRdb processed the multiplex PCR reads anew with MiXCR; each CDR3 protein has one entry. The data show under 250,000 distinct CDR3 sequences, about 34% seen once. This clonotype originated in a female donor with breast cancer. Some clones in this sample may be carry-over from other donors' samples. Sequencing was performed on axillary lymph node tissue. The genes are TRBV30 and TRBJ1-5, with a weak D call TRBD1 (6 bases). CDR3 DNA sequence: TGTGCCTGGAGTGGAAACAGGGCGATGCAGCCCCAGCATTTT. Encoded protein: CAWSGNRAMQPQHF. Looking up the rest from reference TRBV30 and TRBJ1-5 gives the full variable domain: SQTIHQWPATLVQPVGSPLSLECTVEGTSNPNLYWYRQAAGRGLQLLFYSVGIGQISSEVPQNLSASRPQDRQFILSSKKLLLSDSGFYLCAWSGNRAMQPQHFGDGTRLSIL.